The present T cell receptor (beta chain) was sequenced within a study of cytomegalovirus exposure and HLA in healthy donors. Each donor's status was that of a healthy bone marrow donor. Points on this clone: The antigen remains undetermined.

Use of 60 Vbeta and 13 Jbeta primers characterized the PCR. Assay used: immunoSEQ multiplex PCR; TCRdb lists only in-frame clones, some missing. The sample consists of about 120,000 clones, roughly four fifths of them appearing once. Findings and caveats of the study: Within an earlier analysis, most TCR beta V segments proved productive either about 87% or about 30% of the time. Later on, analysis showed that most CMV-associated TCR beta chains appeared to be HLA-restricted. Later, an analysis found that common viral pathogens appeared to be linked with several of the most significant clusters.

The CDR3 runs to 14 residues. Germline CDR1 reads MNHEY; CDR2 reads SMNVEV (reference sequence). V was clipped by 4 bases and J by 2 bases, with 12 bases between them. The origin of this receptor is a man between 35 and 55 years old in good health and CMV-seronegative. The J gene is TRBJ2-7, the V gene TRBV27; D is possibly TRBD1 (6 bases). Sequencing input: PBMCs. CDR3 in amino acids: CASSSGTPTYEQYF. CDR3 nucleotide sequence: TGTGCCAGCAGTTCCGGGACACCGACCTACGAGCAGTACTTC.